This is a list of T cell receptor beta chains from one sample in a study of tumor-infiltrating lymphocytes in localized non-small cell lung cancer. Using immunoSEQ multiplex PCR, the repertoire was profiled, and TCRdb retains in-frame clones only, with some absent. The data hold over 10,000 clones, with approximately 85% observed a single time. Sequencing used uninvolved lung tissue not adjacent to the tumor. Receptors were obtained from a human donor with non-small cell lung cancer. Both conserved end residues are part of each CDR3. A D gene is named only where the DNA matches it firmly. Only some rows state a clone size, as once, few, many or a class for expanded clones.

>13|NA|NA|TRBJ1-5|TRBV29-1
CSVAGQQNQPQHF
TGCAGCGTTGCTGGACAGCAAAATCAGCCCCAGCATTTT
>15|NA|NA|TRBJ1-6|TRBV10-1
CASSESGRYYSPLHF
TGCGCCAGCAGTGAGTCGGGCCGCTACTATTCACCCCTCCACTTT
>14|NA|NA|TRBJ2-1|TRBV18
CASSTGLSYNEQFF
TGTGCCAGCTCAACGGGGCTCTCCTACAATGAGCAGTTCTTC
>15|NA|NA|TRBJ2-7|TRBV18
CASSRLGQSTYEQYF
TGTGCCAGCTCCCGTCTCGGACAGTCCACCTACGAGCAGTACTTC
>13|TRBD1|NA|TRBJ2-7|TRBV7-2
CASSPRTGQEQYF
TGTGCCAGCAGCCCCCGGACAGGGCAAGAGCAGTACTTC
>17|TRBD2|NA|TRBJ2-1|TRBV4-1
CASSQVLKTSGGPEQFF
TGCGCCAGCAGCCAAGTGCTGAAGACTAGCGGGGGACCTGAGCAGTTCTTC
>14|NA|NA|TRBJ1-4|TRBV14
CASSQGRVGEKLFF
TGTGCCAGCAGCCAAGGGAGGGTGGGAGAAAAACTGTTTTTT
>14|NA|NA|TRBJ2-1|TRBV7-9
CASSRQGYYNEQFF
TGTGCCAGCAGCCGCCAAGGCTACTACAATGAGCAGTTCTTC
>18|TRBD2|once|TRBJ2-3|TRBV7-3
CASSLSLAGGGAGDTQYF
TGTGCCAGCAGCTTAAGCCTAGCGGGGGGTGGTGCGGGAGATACGCAGTATTTT
>16|TRBD2|NA|TRBJ2-3|TRBV5-1
CASSTQLALPTDTQYF
TGCGCCAGCAGCACCCAACTAGCGCTCCCCACAGATACGCAGTATTTT
>11|NA|NA|TRBJ2-7|TRBV28
CASSLRYEQYF
TGTGCCAGCAGTTTAAGGTACGAGCAGTACTTC
>14|NA|few|TRBJ2-7|TRBV28
CASSLAGDANEQYF
TGTGCCAGCAGTTTGGCAGGGGATGCAAACGAGCAGTACTTC
>15|TRBD1|NA|TRBJ1-4|TRBV30
CAWSAGRGRGEKLFF
TGTGCCTGGAGTGCTGGCAGGGGGCGCGGTGAAAAACTGTTTTTT
>11|NA|few|TRBJ2-2|TRBV6-5
CASRDTGELFF
TGTGCCAGCAGGGACACCGGGGAGCTGTTTTTT
>14|TRBD1|NA|TRBJ2-7|TRBV10-3
CAISEDRGAYEQYF
TGTGCCATCAGTGAGGACAGGGGGGCCTACGAGCAGTACTTC
>15|NA|NA|TRBJ1-5|TRBV2
CASSEQFNSNQPQHF
TGTGCCAGCAGTGAACAGTTTAATAGCAATCAGCCCCAGCATTTT
>16|NA|NA|TRBJ1-5|TRBV5-8
CASSLRVGSNNQPQHF
TGTGCCAGCAGCTTGCGGGTGGGTTCTAACAATCAGCCCCAGCATTTT
>14|NA|NA|TRBJ1-5|TRBV5-1
CASSLGDTNQPQHF
TGCGCCAGCAGCTTGGGGGACACCAATCAGCCCCAGCATTTT
>16|TRBD1|NA|TRBJ2-2|TRBV7-6
CASSLMDRGGTGELFF
TGTGCCAGCAGCCTTATGGACAGGGGAGGCACCGGGGAGCTGTTTTTT
>13|NA|NA|TRBJ1-1|TRBV19
CASSQYRNTEAFF
TGTGCCAGTAGTCAATACCGGAACACTGAAGCTTTCTTT
>14|NA|once|TRBJ1-2|TRBV21-1
CASSSNRSSYGYTF
TGTGCCAGCAGCTCCAATCGGAGCTCCTATGGCTACACCTTC
>15|NA|NA|TRBJ1-5|TRBV19
CASSSPYVHNQPQHF
TGTGCCAGTAGTTCCCCTTACGTCCACAATCAGCCCCAGCATTTT
>15|NA|NA|TRBJ2-5|TRBV5-4
CASSPRGGGGETQYF
TGTGCCAGCAGCCCTAGGGGGGGCGGAGGAGAGACCCAGTACTTC
>15|TRBD1|NA|TRBJ1-5|TRBV4-1
CASSQDRQGRRPQHF
TGCGCCAGCAGCCAAGATCGACAGGGCCGTCGGCCCCAGCATTTT
>16|NA|NA|TRBJ1-5|TRBV5-1
CASSLVSDSSNQPQHF
TGCGCCAGCAGCTTGGTTAGTGACAGTTCCAATCAGCCCCAGCATTTT
>15|NA|NA|TRBJ1-3|TRBV7-6
CASSLGTFAGNTIYF
TGTGCCAGCAGCCTCGGGACATTTGCTGGAAACACCATATATTTT
>15|TRBD1|NA|TRBJ1-2|TRBV5-4
CASSSPTGTYYGYTF
TGTGCCAGCAGCTCCCCGACAGGGACATACTATGGCTACACCTTC
>16|NA|NA|TRBJ2-2|TRBV14
CASSRRGGAAARELFF
TGTGCCAGCAGCCGAAGGGGGGGAGCCGCCGCCCGGGAGCTGTTTTTT
>15|TRBD1|NA|TRBJ2-7|TRBV5-1
CASSGGTGAGNEQYF
TGCGCCAGCAGCGGAGGGACAGGGGCGGGGAACGAGCAGTACTTC
>12|NA|NA|TRBJ2-5|TRBV7-8
CASSLHVETQYF
TGTGCCAGCAGCTTACATGTGGAGACCCAGTACTTC
>13|NA|NA|TRBJ1-1|TRBV11-2
CATSRDANTEAFF
TGTGCCACCAGCAGGGATGCGAACACTGAAGCTTTCTTT
>17|TRBD2|NA|TRBJ2-1|TRBV28
CASSPTSGRSFYNEQFF
TGTGCCAGCAGCCCCACGAGCGGGAGGAGTTTCTACAATGAGCAGTTCTTC
>13|NA|NA|TRBJ2-1|TRBV5-1
CASSLVSEGEQFF
TGCGCCAGCAGCCTCGTCTCGGAGGGGGAGCAGTTCTTC
>13|TRBD1|NA|TRBJ1-1|TRBV2
CAGSGTGGTEAFF
TGTGCCGGTTCAGGGACAGGGGGCACTGAAGCTTTCTTT
>15|TRBD1|NA|TRBJ2-1|TRBV2
CASRGTGRAYNEQFF
TGTGCCAGCAGGGGGACAGGAAGAGCCTACAATGAGCAGTTCTTC
>15|TRBD1|few|TRBJ1-2|TRBV30
CAWSASRGRDTGYTF
TGTGCCTGGAGTGCAAGCAGGGGGCGCGATACTGGCTACACCTTC
>13|NA|NA|TRBJ2-1|TRBV30
CAWSGATYNEQFF
TGTGCCTGGAGTGGAGCGACATACAATGAGCAGTTCTTC
>19|NA|NA|TRBJ2-1|TRBV5-1
CASSFRGANRPSYYNEQFF
TGCGCCAGCAGCTTTCGGGGGGCTAATCGTCCATCCTACTACAATGAGCAGTTCTTC
>17|NA|NA|TRBJ2-7|TRBV4-1
CASSQETRGANFYEQYF
TGCGCCAGCAGCCAGGAGACAAGGGGGGCCAACTTCTACGAGCAGTACTTC
>14|TRBD1|NA|TRBJ2-5|TRBV7-9
CASSTTGGGETQYF
TGTGCCAGCAGCACTACAGGGGGAGGAGAGACCCAGTACTTC
>16|NA|NA|TRBJ1-1|TRBV18
CASSLLGPSGDTEAFF
TGTGCCAGCTCCCTCCTGGGCCCCTCCGGGGACACTGAAGCTTTCTTT
>16|NA|NA|TRBJ1-1|TRBV7-9
CASSLGGARGLVGAFF
TGTGCCAGCAGCTTAGGCGGGGCCAGGGGCCTGGTTGGGGCTTTCTTT
>17|TRBD2|NA|TRBJ2-2|TRBV5-5
CASSFFGLAGVRGELFF
TGTGCCAGCAGCTTCTTTGGATTAGCGGGAGTCCGCGGGGAGCTGTTTTTT
>15|TRBD1|NA|TRBJ2-7|TRBV5-6
CASSGQGARSYEQYF
TGTGCCAGCAGCGGGCAGGGGGCGAGGTCCTACGAGCAGTACTTC
>16|NA|NA|TRBJ1-1|TRBV19
CASRIDRGGVNTEAFF
TGTGCCAGTAGAATTGACCGCGGGGGAGTGAACACTGAAGCTTTCTTT
>17|TRBD1|NA|TRBJ2-2|TRBV5-1
CASSFSAGTGNTGELFF
TGCGCCAGCAGCTTCTCCGCCGGGACAGGGAACACCGGGGAGCTGTTTTTT
>16|NA|once|TRBJ1-6|TRBV4-2
CASSQDIQRLNSPLHF
TGTGCCAGCAGCCAAGATATACAGAGATTGAATTCACCCCTCCACTTT
>12|NA|NA|TRBJ2-7|TRBV19
CASTDWSGEQYF
TGTGCCAGTACTGACTGGTCGGGGGAGCAGTACTTC
>15|TRBD1|NA|TRBJ1-1|TRBV4-1
CASSVVDRGQGSAFF
TGCGCCAGCAGCGTCGTGGACAGGGGGCAGGGGTCAGCTTTCTTT
>14|TRBD1|NA|TRBJ1-1|TRBV6-1
CASSPGTGPYEAFF
TGTGCCAGCAGTCCCGGGACAGGCCCGTATGAAGCTTTCTTT
>13|NA|NA|TRBJ1-4|TRBV5-1
CASSVGQAEKLFF
TGCGCCAGCAGCGTCGGGCAAGCTGAAAAACTGTTTTTT
>13|TRBD1|NA|TRBJ1-1|TRBV19
CASGQGMYTEAFF
TGTGCCAGTGGACAGGGGATGTACACTGAAGCTTTCTTT
>10|NA|NA|TRBJ1-3|TRBV30
CAWSVETIYF
TGTGCCTGGAGTGTTGAAACCATATATTTT